The T cell receptor beta chain under discussion was sequenced for a study of blood T cell repertoires in COVID-19. Study as a whole: Sources were T cells, B-cell-depleted T cells, or PBMCs; the material itself was cDNA or gDNA.

This clone appeared a single time. The table came from immunoSEQ multiplex PCR; TCRdb's copy has only in-frame clones and leaves some out. Of about 40,000 clones in the sample, 85% were seen once. The sequence derives from a man aged 50-60 years with active COVID-19. The material sequenced was peripheral blood.

The chain's CDR3 is CSASQGASYNEQFF. The CDR3 DNA reads TGCAGTGCTAGTCAGGGGGCCTCCTACAATGAGCAGTTCTTC. This chain uses TRBV20-1 with TRBJ2-1, with TRBD1 identical over 8 bases. This CDR3 comprises 14 residues. Trimming took 3 bases from V and 0 from J; bases not matched to a gene: 1. Germline-derived CDR1 and CDR2 are DFQATT and SNEGSKA (reference sequence).